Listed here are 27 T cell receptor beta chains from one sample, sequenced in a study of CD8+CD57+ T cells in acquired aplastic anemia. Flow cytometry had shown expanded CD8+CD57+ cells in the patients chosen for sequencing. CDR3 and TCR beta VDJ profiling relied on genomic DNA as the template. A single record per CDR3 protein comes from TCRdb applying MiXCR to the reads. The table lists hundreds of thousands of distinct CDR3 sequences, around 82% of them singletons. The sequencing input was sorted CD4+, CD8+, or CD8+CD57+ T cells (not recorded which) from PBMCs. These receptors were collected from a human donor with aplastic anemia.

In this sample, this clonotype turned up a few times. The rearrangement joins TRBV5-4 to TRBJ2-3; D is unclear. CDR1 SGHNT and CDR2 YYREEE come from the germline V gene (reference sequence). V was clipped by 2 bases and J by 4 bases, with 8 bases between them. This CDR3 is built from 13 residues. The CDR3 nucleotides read TGTGCCAGCAGCTTTGCTGGCGCAGATACGCAGTATTTT. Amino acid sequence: CASSFAGADTQYF. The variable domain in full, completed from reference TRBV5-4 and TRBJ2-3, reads ETGVTQSPTHLIKTRGQQVTLRCSSQSGHNTVSWYQQALGQGPQFIFQYYREEENGRGNFPPRFSGLQFPNYSSELNVNALELDDSALYLCASSFAGADTQYFGPGTRLTVL.

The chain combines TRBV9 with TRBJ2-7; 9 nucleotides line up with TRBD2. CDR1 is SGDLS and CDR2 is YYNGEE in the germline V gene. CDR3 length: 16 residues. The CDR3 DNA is TGTGCCAGCGGCGCCCGGACGAGCGGGAGGTCCTTCGAGCAGTACGTC. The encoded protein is CASGARTSGRSFEQYV.

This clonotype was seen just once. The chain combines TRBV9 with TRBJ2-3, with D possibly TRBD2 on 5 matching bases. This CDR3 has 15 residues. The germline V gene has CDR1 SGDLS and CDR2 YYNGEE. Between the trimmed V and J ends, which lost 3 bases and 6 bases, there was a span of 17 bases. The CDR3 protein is CASSAYQGSADTQYF. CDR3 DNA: TGTGCCAGCAGCGCTTACCAAGGGAGCGCGGATACGCAGTATTTT. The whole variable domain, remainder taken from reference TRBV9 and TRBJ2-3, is DSGVTQTPKHLITATGQRVTLRCSPRSGDLSVYWYQQSLDQGLQFLIQYYNGEERAKGNILERFSAQQFPDLHSELNLSSLELGDSALYFCASSAYQGSADTQYFGPGTRLTVL.

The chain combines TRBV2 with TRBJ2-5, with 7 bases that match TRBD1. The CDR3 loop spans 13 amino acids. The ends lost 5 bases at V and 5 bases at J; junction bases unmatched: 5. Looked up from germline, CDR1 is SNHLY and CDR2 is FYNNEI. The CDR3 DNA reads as TGTGCCAGCAGTCATACAGGGGAGGAGACCCAGTACTTC. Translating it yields CASSHTGEETQYF.

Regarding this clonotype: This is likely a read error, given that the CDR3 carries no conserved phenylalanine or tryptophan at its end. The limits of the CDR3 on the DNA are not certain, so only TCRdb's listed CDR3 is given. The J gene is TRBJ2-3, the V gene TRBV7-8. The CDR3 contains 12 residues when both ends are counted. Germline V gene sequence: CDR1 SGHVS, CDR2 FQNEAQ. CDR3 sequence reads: CASSLHSDGQDL.

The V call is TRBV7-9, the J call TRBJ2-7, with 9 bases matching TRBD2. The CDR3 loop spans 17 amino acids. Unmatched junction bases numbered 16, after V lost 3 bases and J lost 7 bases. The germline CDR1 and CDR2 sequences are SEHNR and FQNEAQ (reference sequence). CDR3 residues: CASSFQRSGGSDEEQYF. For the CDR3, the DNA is TGTGCCAGCAGCTTTCAAAGAAGCGGGGGGAGCGATGAGGAGCAGTACTTC.

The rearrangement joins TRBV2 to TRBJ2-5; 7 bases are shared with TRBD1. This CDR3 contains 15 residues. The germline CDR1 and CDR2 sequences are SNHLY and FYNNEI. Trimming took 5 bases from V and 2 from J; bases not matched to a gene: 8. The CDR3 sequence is CASSKDRLGQETQYF. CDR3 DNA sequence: TGTGCCAGCAGTAAGGACAGGCTGGGACAAGAGACCCAGTACTTC.

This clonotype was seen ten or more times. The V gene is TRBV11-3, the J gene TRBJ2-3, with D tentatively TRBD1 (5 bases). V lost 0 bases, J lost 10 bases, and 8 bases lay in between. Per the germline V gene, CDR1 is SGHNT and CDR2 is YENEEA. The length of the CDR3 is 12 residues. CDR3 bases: TGTGCCAGCAGCTTAGATCTGACAGCGCAGTATTTT. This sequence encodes CASSLDLTAQYF.

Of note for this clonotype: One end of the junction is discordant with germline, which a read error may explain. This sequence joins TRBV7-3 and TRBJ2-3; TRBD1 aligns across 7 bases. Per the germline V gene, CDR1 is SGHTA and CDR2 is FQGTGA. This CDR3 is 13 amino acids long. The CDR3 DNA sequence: TGTGCCAGCTCAAGAGGGGGCAACGCCGCTGAACACTTT. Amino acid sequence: CASSRGGNAAEHF.

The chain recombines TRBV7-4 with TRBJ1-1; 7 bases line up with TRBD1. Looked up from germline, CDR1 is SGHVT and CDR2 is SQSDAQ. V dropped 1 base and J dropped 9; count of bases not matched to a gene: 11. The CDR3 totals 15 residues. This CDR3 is CASSLDLTGKTQAFF. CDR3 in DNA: TGTGCCAGCAGCTTAGATCTGACAGGGAAAACCCAAGCTTTCTTT.

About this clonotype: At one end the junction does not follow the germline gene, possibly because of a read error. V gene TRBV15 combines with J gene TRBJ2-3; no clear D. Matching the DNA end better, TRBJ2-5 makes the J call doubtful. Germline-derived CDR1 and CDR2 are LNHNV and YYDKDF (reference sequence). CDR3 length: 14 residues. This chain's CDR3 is CATSIGASQDTQYF. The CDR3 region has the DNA TGTGCCACCAGCATAGGCGCCAGCCAAGATACCCAGTACTTC.

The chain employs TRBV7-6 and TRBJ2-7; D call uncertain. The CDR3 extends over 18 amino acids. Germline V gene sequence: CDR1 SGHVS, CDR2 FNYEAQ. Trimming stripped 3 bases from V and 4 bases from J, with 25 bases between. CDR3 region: CASSFAPTDTQFSYEQYV. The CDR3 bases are TGTGCCAGCAGCTTTGCTCCCACCGATACGCAGTTTTCTTACGAGCAGTACGTC.

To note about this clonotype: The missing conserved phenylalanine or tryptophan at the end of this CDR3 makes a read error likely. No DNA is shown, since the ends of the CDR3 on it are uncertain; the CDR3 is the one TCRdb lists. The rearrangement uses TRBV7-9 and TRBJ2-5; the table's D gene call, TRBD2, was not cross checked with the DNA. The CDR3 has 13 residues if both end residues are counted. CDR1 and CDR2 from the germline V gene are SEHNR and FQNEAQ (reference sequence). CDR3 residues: CASSPSHYEQYVG.

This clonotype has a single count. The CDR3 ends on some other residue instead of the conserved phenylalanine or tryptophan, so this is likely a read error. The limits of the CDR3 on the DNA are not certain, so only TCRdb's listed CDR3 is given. The CDR3 sequence is CASSLGGADTKYY. This chain connects TRBV7-8 to TRBJ2-3; the table gives TRBD2 as D, unverified against the DNA. Germline assignment: CDR1 SGHVS and CDR2 FQNEAQ. The CDR3 adds up to 13 amino acids, both ends counted.

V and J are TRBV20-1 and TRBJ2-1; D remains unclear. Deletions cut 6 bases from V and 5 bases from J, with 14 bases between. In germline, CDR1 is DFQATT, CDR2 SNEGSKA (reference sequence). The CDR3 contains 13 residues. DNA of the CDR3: TGCAGTGCCCTTCGCGCCCCCCACAATGAGCAGTTCTTC. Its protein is CSALRAPHNEQFF.

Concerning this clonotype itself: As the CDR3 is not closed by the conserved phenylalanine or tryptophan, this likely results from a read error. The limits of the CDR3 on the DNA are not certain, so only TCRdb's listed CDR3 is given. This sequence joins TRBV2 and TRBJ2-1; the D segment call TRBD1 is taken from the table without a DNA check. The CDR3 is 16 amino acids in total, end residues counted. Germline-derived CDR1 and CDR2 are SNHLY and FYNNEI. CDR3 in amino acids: CASREGGANRQYVGFG.

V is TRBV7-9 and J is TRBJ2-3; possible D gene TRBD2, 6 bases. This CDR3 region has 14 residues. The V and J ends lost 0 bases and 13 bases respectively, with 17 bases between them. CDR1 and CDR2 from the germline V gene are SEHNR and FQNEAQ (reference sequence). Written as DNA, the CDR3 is TGTGCCAGCAGCTTAGCGGGAGGTGCGGGTAGGGAGTATTTT. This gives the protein CASSLAGGAGREYF.

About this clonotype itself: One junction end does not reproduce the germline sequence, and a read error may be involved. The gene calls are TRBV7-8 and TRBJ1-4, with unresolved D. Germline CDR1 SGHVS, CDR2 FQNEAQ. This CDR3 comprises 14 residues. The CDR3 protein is CASSFSSPNGKLFF. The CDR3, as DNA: TGTGCCAGCAGCTTCTCATCGCCCAATGGAAAACTGTTTTTT.

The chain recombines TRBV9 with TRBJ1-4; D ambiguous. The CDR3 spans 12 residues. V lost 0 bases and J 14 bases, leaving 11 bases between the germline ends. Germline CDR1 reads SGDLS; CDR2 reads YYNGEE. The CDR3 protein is CASSVGGDTLFF. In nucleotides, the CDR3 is TGTGCCAGCAGCGTAGGGGGTGATACGCTGTTTTTT.

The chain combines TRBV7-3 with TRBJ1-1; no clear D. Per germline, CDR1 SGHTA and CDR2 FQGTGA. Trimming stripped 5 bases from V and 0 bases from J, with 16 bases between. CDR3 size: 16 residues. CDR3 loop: CASSAENYPMNTEAFF. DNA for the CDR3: TGTGCCAGCAGCGCCGAGAATTATCCAATGAACACTGAAGCTTTCTTT.

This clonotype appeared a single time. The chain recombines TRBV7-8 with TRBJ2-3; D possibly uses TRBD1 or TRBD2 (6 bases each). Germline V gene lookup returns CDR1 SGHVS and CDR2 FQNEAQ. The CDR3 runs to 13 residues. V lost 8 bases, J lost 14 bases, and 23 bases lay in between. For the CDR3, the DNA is TGTGCCAGCGGGGTCGGGGGCAGAGATACGACGTATTTT. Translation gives CASGVGGRDTTYF.

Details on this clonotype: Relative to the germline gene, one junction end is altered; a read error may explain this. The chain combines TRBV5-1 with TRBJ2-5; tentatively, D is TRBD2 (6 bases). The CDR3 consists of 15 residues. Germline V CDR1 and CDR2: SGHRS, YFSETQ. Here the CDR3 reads CASSLVSGLEGTQYF. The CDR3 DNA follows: TGTGCCAGCAGCTTGGTTTCAGGGTTGGAGGGGACCCAGTACTTC.

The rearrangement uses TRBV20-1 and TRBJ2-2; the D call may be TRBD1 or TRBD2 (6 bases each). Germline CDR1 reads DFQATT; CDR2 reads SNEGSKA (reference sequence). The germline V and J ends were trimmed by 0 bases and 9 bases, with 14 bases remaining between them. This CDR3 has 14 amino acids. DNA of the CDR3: TGCAGTGCTAGAGACGGGGGCAGCAACAGGGAGCTGTTTTTT. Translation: CSARDGGSNRELFF.

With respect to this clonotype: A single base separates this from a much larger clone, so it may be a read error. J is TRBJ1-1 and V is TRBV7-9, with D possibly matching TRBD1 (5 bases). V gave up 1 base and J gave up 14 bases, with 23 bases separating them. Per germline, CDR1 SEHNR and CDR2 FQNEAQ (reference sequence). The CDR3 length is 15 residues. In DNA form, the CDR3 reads TGTGCCAGCAGCTTAGAGGGTAGCTACGGGGCCAAAGTCTTCTTT. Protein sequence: CASSLEGSYGAKVFF.

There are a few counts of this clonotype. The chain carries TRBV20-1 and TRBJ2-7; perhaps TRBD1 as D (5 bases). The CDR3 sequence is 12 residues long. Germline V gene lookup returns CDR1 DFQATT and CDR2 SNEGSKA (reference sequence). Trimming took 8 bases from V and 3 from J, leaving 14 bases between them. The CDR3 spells CSYVQGNYEQYF. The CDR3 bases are TGCAGTTACGTGCAGGGTAACTACGAGCAGTACTTC.

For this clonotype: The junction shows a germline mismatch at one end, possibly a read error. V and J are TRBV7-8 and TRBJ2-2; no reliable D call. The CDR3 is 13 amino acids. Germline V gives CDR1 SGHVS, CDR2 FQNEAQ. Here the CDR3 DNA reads TGTGCCAGCAGTTTAGTGGGCCCCGGGGAGCTGTTTTTT. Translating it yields CASSLVGPGELFF.

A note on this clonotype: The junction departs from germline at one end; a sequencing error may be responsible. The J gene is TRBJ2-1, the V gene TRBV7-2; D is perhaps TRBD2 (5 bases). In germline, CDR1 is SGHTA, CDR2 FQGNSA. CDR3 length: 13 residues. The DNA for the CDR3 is TGTGCCAGCAGACTAGGACGAGGTCGCAGTCTGTACTTC. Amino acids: CASRLGRGRSLYF.